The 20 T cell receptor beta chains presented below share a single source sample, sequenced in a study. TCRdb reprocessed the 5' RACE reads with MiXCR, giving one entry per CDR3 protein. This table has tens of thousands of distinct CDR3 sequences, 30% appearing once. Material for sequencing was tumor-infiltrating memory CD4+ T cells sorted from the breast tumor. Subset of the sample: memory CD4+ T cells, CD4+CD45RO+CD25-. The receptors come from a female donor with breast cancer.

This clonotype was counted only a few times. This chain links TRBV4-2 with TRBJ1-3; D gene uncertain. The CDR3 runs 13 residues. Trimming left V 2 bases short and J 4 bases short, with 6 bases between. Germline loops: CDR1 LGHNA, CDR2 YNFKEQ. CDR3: CASSQQQGNTIYF. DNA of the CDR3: TGTGCCAGCAGCCAACAACAGGGAAACACCATATATTTT.

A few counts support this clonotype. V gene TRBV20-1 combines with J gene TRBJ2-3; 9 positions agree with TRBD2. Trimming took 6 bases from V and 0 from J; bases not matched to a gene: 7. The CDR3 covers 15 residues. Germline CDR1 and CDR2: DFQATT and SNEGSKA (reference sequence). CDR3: CSAPGLARSTDTQYF. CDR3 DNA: TGCAGTGCCCCAGGACTAGCGAGAAGCACAGATACGCAGTATTTT.

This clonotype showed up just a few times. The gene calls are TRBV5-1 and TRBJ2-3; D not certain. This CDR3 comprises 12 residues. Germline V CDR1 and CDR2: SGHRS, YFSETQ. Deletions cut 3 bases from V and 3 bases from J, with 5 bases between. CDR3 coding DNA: TGCGCCAGCAGCTGGGTGACAGATACGCAGTATTTT. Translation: CASSWVTDTQYF.

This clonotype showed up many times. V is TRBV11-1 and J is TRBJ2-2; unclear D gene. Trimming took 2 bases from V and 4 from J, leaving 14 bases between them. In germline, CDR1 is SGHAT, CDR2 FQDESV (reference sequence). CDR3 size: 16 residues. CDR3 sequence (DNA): TGTGCCAGCAGCTTACAAGGAAGAGGCGGCACCGGGGAGCTGTTTTTT. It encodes CASSLQGRGGTGELFF.

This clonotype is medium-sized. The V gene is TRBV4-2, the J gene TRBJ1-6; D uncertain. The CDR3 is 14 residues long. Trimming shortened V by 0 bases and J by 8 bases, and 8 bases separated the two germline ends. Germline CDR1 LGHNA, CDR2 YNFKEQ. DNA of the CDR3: TGTGCCAGCAGCCAAGAAGCTGGCTATTCACCCCTCCACTTT. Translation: CASSQEAGYSPLHF.

CDR3 nucleotides: TGCAGCGTTGCCGAATCCTACGAGCAGTACTTC. Translating it yields CSVAESYEQYF. This chain links TRBV29-1 with TRBJ2-7; D gene uncertain. CDR3 length: 11 amino acids. V was pared by 4 bases and J by 1 base, with 5 bases between. The germline CDR1 and CDR2 sequences are SQVTM and ANQGSEA.

As DNA, the CDR3 is TGTGCCAGCAGCGAGGGGGGCAGGGGCGGACAGCCCCAGCATTTT. This gives the protein CASSEGGRGGQPQHF. The V call is TRBV9, the J call TRBJ1-5; weak D call: TRBD1 (6 bases). The CDR3 is made up of 15 amino acids. The germline gives CDR1 SGDLS, CDR2 YYNGEE. V dropped 3 bases and J dropped 7 bases, with 17 bases sitting between them.

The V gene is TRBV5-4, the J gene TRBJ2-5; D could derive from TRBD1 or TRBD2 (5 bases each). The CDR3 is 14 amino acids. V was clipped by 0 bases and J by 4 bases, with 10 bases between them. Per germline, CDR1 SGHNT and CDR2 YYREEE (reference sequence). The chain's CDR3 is CASSLAGRAETQYF. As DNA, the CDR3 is TGTGCCAGCAGCTTGGCGGGACGCGCAGAGACCCAGTACTTC.

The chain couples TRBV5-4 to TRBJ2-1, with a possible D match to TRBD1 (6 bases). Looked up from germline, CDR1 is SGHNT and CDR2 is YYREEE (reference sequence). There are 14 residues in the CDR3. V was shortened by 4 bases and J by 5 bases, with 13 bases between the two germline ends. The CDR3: CASSLRDTHNEQFF. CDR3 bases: TGTGCCAGCAGCCTCCGGGACACCCACAATGAGCAGTTCTTC.

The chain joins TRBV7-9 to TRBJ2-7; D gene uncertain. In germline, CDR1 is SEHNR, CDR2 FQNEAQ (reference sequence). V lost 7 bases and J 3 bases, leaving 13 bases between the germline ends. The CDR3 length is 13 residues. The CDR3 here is CASTHSQGYEQYF. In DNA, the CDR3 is TGTGCCAGCACCCATTCGCAAGGCTACGAGCAGTACTTC.

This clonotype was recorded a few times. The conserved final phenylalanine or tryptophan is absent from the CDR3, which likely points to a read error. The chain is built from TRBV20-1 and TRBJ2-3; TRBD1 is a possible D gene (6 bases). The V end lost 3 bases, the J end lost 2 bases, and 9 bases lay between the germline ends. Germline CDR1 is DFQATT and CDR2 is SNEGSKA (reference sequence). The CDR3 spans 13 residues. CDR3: CSARWGPTDTQYL. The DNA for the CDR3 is TGCAGTGCTAGGTGGGGGCCCACAGATACGCAGTATCTT.

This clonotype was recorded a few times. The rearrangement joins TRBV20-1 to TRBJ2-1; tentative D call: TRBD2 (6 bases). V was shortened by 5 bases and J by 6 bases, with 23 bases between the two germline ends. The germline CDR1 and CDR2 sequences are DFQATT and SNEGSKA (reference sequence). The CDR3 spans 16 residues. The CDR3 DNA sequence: TGCAGTGCTCACCCGCCTCGACTAGGTATGATCAATGAGCAGTTCTTC. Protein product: CSAHPPRLGMINEQFF.

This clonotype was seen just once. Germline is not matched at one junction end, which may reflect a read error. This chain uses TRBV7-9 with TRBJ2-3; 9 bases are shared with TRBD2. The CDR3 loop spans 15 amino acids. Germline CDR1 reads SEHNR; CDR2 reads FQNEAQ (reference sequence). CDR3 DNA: TGTGCCGGCAGCTTAGGAGCGGGAGGAAGCGGTACGCAGTATTTT. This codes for CAGSLGAGGSGTQYF.

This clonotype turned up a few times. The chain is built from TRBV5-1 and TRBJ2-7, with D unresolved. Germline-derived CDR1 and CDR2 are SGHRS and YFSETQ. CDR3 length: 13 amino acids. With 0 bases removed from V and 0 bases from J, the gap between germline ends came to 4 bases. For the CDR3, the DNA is TGCGCCAGCAGCTTGGAGGTCTCCTACGAGCAGTACTTC. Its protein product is CASSLEVSYEQYF.

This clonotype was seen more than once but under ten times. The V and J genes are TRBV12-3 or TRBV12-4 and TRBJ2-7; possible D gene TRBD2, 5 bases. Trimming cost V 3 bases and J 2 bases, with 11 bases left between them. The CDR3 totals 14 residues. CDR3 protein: CASSLGGSAYEQYF. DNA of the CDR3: TGTGCCAGCAGTTTGGGCGGGTCTGCCTACGAGCAGTACTTC.

This CDR3 is CASSYSGSTGELFF. In DNA, the CDR3 is TGTGCCAGCAGTTACTCTGGCAGCACCGGGGAGCTGTTTTTT. This chain joins TRBV6-2 or TRBV6-3 and TRBJ2-2; D unresolved. This CDR3 spans 14 amino acids. V lost 0 bases and J lost 4, with 6 bases in between. Germline assignment: CDR1 MNHEY and CDR2 SVGEGT.

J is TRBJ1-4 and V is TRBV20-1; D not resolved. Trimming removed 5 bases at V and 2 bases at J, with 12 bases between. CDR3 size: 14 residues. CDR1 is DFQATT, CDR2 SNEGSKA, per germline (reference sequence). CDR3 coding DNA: TGCAGTGCTCCCCCGGGTCCCACTAATGAAAAACTGTTTTTT. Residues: CSAPPGPTNEKLFF.

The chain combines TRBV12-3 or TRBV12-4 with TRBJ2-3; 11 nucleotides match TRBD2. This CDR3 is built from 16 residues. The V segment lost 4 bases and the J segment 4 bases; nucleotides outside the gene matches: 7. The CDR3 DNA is TGTGCCAGCAGTTCCGTTCTAGCGGGAGGCTCAGATACGCAGTATTTT. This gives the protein CASSSVLAGGSDTQYF.

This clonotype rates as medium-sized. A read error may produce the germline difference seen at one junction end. The CDR3 loop is CASSLANPQETQYF. The CDR3 region has the DNA TGTGCCAGCAGCCTAGCGAATCCCCAAGAGACCCAGTACTTC. The rearrangement links TRBV7-9 to TRBJ2-5, with D possibly matching TRBD2 (6 bases). The CDR3 consists of 14 residues. The germline V gene has CDR1 SEHNR and CDR2 FQNEAQ (reference sequence).

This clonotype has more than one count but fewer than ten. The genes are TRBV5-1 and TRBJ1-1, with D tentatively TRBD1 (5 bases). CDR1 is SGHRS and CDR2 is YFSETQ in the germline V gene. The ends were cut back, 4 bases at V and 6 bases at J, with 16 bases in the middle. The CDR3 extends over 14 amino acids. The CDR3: CASSATWGDAEAFF. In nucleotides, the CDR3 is TGCGCCAGCAGCGCCACCTGGGGGGACGCTGAAGCTTTCTTT. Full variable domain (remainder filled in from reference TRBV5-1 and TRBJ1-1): KAGVTQTPRYLIKTRGQQVTLSCSPISGHRSVSWYQQTPGQGLQFLFEYFSETQRNKGNFPGRFSGRQFSNSRSEMNVSTLELGDSALYLCASSATWGDAEAFFGQGTRLTVV.